Reported below is one TCR beta chain. What it binds is not known. The data belong to a study of cytomegalovirus exposure and HLA in healthy donors. For the study at large: Early release data held some 79 million unique TCRs from HLA-typed donors. Study conclusions and caveats: HLA-A and HLA-B allele assignments for most subjects were reportedly predicted accurately using TCR beta sequences.

Per the germline V gene, CDR1 is SGDLS and CDR2 is YYNGEE. V was pared by 4 bases and J by 3 bases, with 7 bases of the junction left unmatched. CDR3 size: 15 residues. It was with 60 Vbeta and 13 Jbeta primers that the PCR ran. Assay used: immunoSEQ multiplex PCR; TCRdb lists only in-frame clones, some missing. The sample lists about 200,000 clones; roughly 74% were seen once. The chain couples TRBV9 to TRBJ2-1; 7 bases are a match to TRBD2. The source of this sequence is a woman in her 30s in good health and CMV-seronegative. What was sequenced was PBMCs. This CDR3 reads CASSRSSGLYNEQFF. The CDR3 DNA sequence: TGTGCCAGCAGCCGTTCTAGCGGCCTCTACAATGAGCAGTTCTTC.